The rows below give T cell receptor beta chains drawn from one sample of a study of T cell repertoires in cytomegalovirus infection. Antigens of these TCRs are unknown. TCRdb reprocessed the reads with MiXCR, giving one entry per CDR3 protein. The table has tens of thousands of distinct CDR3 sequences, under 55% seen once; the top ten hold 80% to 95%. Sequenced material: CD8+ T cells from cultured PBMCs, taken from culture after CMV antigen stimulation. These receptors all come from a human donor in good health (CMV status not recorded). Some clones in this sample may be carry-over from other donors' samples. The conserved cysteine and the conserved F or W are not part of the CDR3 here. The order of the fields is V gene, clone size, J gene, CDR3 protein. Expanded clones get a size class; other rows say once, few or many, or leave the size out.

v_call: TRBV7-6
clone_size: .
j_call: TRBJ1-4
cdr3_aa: ASSFGEKLF

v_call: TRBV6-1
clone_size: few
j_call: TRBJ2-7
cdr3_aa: ASRPASYEQY

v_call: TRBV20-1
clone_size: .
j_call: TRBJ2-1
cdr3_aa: SARDSDIDEQF

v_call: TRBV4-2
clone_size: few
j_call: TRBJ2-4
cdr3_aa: ASSQERNRRNIQY

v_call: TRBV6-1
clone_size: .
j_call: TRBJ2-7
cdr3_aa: ASSDLYGDEQY

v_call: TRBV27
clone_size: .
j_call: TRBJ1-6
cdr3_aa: ASNVQGPNSPLH

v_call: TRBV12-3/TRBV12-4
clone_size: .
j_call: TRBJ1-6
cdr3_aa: ASRRRVYNSPLH

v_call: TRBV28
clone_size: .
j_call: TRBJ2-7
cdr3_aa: ASSIPGFDEQY

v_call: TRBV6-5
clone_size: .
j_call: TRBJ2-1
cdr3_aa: ASSYSGATYILGYNEQF

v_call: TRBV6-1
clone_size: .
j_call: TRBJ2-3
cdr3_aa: ASSEAPIGTDTQY

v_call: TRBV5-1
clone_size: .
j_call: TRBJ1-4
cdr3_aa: ASSPTVPASNEKLF

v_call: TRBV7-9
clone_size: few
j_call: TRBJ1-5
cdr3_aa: ASSDSRGFSNQPQH

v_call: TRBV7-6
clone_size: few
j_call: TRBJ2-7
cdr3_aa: ASSSMEQGAYEQY

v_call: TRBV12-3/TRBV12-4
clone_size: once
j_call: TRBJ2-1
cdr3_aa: ASSFTGLNEQF

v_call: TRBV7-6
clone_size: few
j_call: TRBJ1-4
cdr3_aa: ASSLRTAATNEKLF

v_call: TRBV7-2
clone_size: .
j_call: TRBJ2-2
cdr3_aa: ASSLDGQGLTGELF

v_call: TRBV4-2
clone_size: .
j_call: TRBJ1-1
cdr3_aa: ASSQEQGETEAF

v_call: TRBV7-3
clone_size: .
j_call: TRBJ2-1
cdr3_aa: ASSFSIGRD

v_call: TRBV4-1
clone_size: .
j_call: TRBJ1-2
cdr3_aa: ASSQDQTASYGYT

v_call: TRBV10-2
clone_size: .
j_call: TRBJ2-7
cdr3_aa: ASSENIVDGEQY

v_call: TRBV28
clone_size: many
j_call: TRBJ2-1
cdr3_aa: ASSSQGFSYNEQF

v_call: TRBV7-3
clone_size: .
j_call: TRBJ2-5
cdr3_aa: ASTTQGLQETQY

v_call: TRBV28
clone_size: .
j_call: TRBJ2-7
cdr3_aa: ARIKRGGRTYEQY

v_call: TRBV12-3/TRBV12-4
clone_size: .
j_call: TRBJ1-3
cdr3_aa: ASDPRQDMTTIY

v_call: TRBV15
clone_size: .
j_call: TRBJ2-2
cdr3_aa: ATSREAAGEAGELF